The present entry profiles one T cell receptor (beta chain) with its context. Its target is unknown. A read error is possible here, since a much larger clone lies one base away. The data stem from a study of shared clonotypes between healthy human individuals. Bulk PBMC genomic DNA spanned ten immunoSEQ deep plates. Profiled with immunoSEQ multiplex PCR; TCRdb holds only in-frame clones, not every one. The table records about 450,000 clones, around 80% of them present only once. There were no recent acute infections or vaccinations among the donors, who were healthy HIV-negative adults. Overall study results and limits: Sampling involved blood alone; tissue repertoires likely differ.

The CDR3 length is 15 residues. V shed 5 bases, J shed 2 bases, and the junction held 3 bases outside the gene matches. Germline lookup yields CDR1 SGHAT and CDR2 FQNNGV. Sequenced input: PBMCs. The rearrangement links TRBV11-2 to TRBJ2-7, with TRBD2 matching 13 bases. The clonotype originates from a woman aged 40-49 years in good health. Some clones in this sample may be carry-over from other donors' samples. The CDR3 DNA reads as TGTGCCAGCAGCCCCGGGACTAGCGGGACCTACGAGCAGTACTTC. Protein product: CASSPGTSGTYEQYF.